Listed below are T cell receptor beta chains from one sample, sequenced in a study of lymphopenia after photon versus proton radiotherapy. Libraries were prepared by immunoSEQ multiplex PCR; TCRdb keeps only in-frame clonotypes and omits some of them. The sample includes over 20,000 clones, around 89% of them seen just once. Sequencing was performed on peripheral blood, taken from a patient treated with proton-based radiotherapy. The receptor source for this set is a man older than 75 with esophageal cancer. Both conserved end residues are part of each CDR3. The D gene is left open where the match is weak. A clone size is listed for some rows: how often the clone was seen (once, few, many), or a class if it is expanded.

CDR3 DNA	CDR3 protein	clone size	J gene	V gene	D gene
TGTGCCACCAGCAGAGACGCGGGACAGGGGATCTACGAGCAGTACTTC	CATSRDAGQGIYEQYF	-	TRBJ2-7	TRBV15	TRBD1
TGTGCCAGCAGTTTACCGGGCGACTCCTACAATGAGCAGTTCTTC	CASSLPGDSYNEQFF	-	TRBJ2-1	TRBV6-6	-
TGTGCCTGGCGGACTAGCGGCCATGGGCAGTTCTTC	CAWRTSGHGQFF	-	TRBJ2-1	TRBV30	TRBD2
TGTGCCAGCAGCACGATTGGACTAGCGGGGGGACCCTCAAAAGCCAAGCCCATTCAGTACTTC	CASSTIGLAGGPSKAKPIQYF	-	TRBJ2-4	TRBV7-8	TRBD2
TGTGCCATCAGCCCAACCCGAGCCCAGGGGCCGCTGTACGAGCAGTACTTC	CAISPTRAQGPLYEQYF	-	TRBJ2-7	TRBV10-3	-
TGTGCCAGCAGCGTGAGGACCGGCCGGGAGCAGTACTTC	CASSVRTGREQYF	-	TRBJ2-7	TRBV9	-
TGTGCCATCAGTCCGACGACTAGCGGACTCACAGATACGCAGTATTTT	CAISPTTSGLTDTQYF	-	TRBJ2-3	TRBV10-3	TRBD2
TGTGCCAGTACAGGGGGAGGCGGCTACACCTTC	CASTGGGGYTF	few	TRBJ1-2	TRBV2	TRBD1
TGTGCCAGCAGCTTGGGTGTCGGGCTAGCGGTTCACACAGATACGCAGTATTTT	CASSLGVGLAVHTDTQYF	-	TRBJ2-3	TRBV5-4	TRBD2
TGTGCCAGCAGCCCTCAGCCGGGACATAACTACGAGCAGTACTTC	CASSPQPGHNYEQYF	-	TRBJ2-7	TRBV7-2	-
TGTGCCAGCAGCGCGGGACTAGCGGGGTACAATGAGCAGTTCTTC	CASSAGLAGYNEQFF	-	TRBJ2-1	TRBV9	TRBD2